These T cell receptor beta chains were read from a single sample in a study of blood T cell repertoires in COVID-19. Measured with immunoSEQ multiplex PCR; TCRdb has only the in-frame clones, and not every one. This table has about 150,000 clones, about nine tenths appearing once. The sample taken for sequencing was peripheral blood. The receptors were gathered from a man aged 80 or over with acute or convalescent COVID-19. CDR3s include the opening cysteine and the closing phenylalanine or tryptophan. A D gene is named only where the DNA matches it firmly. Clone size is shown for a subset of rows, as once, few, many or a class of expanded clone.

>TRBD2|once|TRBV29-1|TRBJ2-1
TGCAGCGTTGAGGGACTAGCGGGAGATAAGGAAAATGAGCAGTTCTTC
CSVEGLAGDKENEQFF
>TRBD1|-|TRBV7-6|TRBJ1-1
TGTGCCAGCACGTCCCGGGACAGGGGAAACACTGAAGCTTTCTTT
CASTSRDRGNTEAFF
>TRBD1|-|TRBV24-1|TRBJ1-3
TGTGCCACCAGTGATCCGGGGACAGGTGGAAACACCATATATTTT
CATSDPGTGGNTIYF
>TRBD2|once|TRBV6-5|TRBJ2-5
TGTGCCAGCAGCGTAGCGGGGGGATTTGAGACCCAGTACTTC
CASSVAGGFETQYF
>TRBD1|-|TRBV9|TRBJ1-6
TGTGCCAGCAGCCCCCGACAGGGATTGGGATCACCCCTCCACTTT
CASSPRQGLGSPLHF
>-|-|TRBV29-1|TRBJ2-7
TGCAGCGTTGAAGGTGGCAGATCCTACGAGCAGTACTTC
CSVEGGRSYEQYF
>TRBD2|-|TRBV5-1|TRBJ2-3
TGCGCCAGCGGGGACTACCGAATCACAGATACGCAGTATTTT
CASGDYRITDTQYF
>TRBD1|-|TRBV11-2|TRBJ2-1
TGTGCCAGCAGCCCACGACAGGGCCACTACAATGAGCAGTTCTTC
CASSPRQGHYNEQFF
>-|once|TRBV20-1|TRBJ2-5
TGCAGTGCTAGTATCTTTCCCACAGGGCAAGAGACCCAGTACTTC
CSASIFPTGQETQYF
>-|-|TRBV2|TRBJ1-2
TGTGCCAGCAGTGAAGATCAAGGTCTGGGCGGCTACACCTTC
CASSEDQGLGGYTF
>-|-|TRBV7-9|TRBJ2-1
TGTGCCAGCAGCTTGAGTCTCCCCTACAATGAGCAGTTCTTC
CASSLSLPYNEQFF
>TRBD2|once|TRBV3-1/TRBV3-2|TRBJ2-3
TGTGCCAGCAGCCCGCGGACTAGCGTCGGAGATACGCAGTATTTT
CASSPRTSVGDTQYF
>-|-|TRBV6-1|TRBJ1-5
TGTGCCAGCAGTGACGATTACGGGGTTGGCAATCAGCCCCAGCATTTT
CASSDDYGVGNQPQHF
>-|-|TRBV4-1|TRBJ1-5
TGCGCCAGCAGCATGGTAACTGGCAATCAGCCCCAGCATTTT
CASSMVTGNQPQHF
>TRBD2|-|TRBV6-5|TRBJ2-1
TGTGCCAGCAGTTACTCTGTGGAGCGGGGTAAGAAAGAGCAGTTCTTC
CASSYSVERGKKEQFF
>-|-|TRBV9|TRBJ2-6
TGTGCCAGCAGCGCAAAGATTGGCTTAGGGGCCAACGTCCTGACTTTC
CASSAKIGLGANVLTF
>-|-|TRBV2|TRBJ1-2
TGTGCCAGCAGTGTGGGACACCCCTATGGCTACACCTTC
CASSVGHPYGYTF
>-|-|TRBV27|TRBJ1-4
TGTGCCAGCAGTCCACAGGGATTTATGAATGTGGTAACTAATGAAAAACTGTTTTTT
CASSPQGFMNVVTNEKLFF